A single sample gave rise to the 26 T cell receptor beta chains below, sequenced in a study of T cell changes during pregnancy in multiple sclerosis. TCRdb's table, derived via immunoSEQ multiplex PCR, lists solely in-frame clones and lacks some. This sample has tens of thousands of clones; 94% occur once, and the top ten carry about 1.7%. The sample here was peripheral blood, taken after pregnancy. These TCRs come from a female donor in good health, enrolled as a control in a pregnancy study.

This clone was detected once. This chain uses TRBV28 with TRBJ2-3, with TRBD1 matching 7 bases. V lost 5 bases to trimming and J lost 2 bases; unmatched junction nucleotides: 7. CDR3 length: 15 amino acids. CDR1 MDHEN and CDR2 SYDVKM come from the germline V gene. CDR3 nucleotides: TGTGCCAGCAGTCCCGGACAGGATTACACAGATACGCAGTATTTT. Its protein is CASSPGQDYTDTQYF.

This chain's CDR3 is CASSLAASQETQYF. CDR3 in DNA: TGTGCCAGCAGTTTAGCGGCTAGCCAAGAGACCCAGTACTTC. The V call is TRBV28, the J call TRBJ2-5; the D is unclear. This CDR3 is 14 amino acids long. V lost 2 bases and J lost 1, with 8 bases in between. Looked up from germline, CDR1 is MDHEN and CDR2 is SYDVKM. Using reference TRBV28 and TRBJ2-5 for the parts outside the CDR3, the full variable domain is DVKVTQSSRYLVKRTGEKVFLECVQDMDHENMFWYRQDPGLGLRLIYFSYDVKMKEKGDIPEGYSVSREKKERFSLILESASTNQTSMYLCASSLAASQETQYFGPGTRLLVL.

The rearrangement links TRBV2 to TRBJ1-3, with a possible D match to TRBD1 (6 bases). V lost 6 bases and J 7 bases, leaving 19 bases between the germline ends. CDR1 is SNHLY, CDR2 FYNNEI, per germline. The CDR3 runs to 15 residues. CDR3 bases: TGTGCCAGCAGCGCGTACCTACAGGGTTACAACACCATATATTTT. This sequence encodes CASSAYLQGYNTIYF. Looking up the rest from reference TRBV2 and TRBJ1-3 gives the full variable domain: EPEVTQTPSHQVTQMGQEVILRCVPISNHLYFYWYRQILGQKVEFLVSFYNNEISEKSEIFDDQFSVERPDGSNFTLKIRSTKLEDSAMYFCASSAYLQGYNTIYFGEGSWLTVV.

The CDR3: CASSAEGGSTEAFF. The CDR3 DNA is TGTGCCAGCAGTGCGGAAGGGGGAAGTACTGAAGCTTTCTTT. The chain employs TRBV2 and TRBJ1-1, with D possibly TRBD1 on 6 matching bases. From germline, CDR1 is SNHLY and CDR2 FYNNEI. The CDR3 is 14 residues long. V lost 4 bases, J lost 5 bases, and 14 bases lay in between.

This sequence joins TRBV5-6 and TRBJ2-3; 13 bases fit TRBD2. CDR1 is SGHDT and CDR2 is YYEEEE in the germline V gene. The J segment lost 4 bases and the V segment lost 5 bases, leaving 4 bases of the junction unmatched. There are 15 residues in the CDR3. CDR3 DNA: TGTGCCAGCAGTGGACTAGCGGGAGCTCCAGATACGCAGTATTTT. Translation: CASSGLAGAPDTQYF.

The V gene is TRBV28, the J gene TRBJ2-7; weak D call: TRBD1 (6 bases). The CDR3 covers 15 residues. The germline V and J ends were trimmed by 5 bases and 5 bases, with 19 bases remaining between them. CDR1 and CDR2 (germline): MDHEN, SYDVKM. The CDR3 is CASSPWAGEGDEQYF. CDR3 in DNA: TGTGCCAGCAGTCCCTGGGCAGGGGAAGGCGACGAGCAGTACTTC.

This chain uses TRBV20-1 with TRBJ1-1; no reliable D call. This CDR3 is built from 11 residues. CDR1 DFQATT and CDR2 SNEGSKA come from the germline V gene (reference sequence). In DNA, the CDR3 is TGCAGCCTACAGATGAACACTGAAGCTTTCTTT. Translating gives CSLQMNTEAFF.

This sequence joins TRBV4-1 and TRBJ2-1, with 10 bases identical to TRBD2. J lost 2 bases, V lost 2 bases, and 0 bases had no gene match. CDR3 length equals 15 residues. The germline gives CDR1 MGHRA, CDR2 YSYEKL. CDR3 loop: CASSQLAGAYNEQFF. As DNA, the CDR3 is TGCGCCAGCAGCCAACTAGCGGGGGCCTACAATGAGCAGTTCTTC.

This clone has a handful of counts. Here the CDR3 DNA reads TGTGTCAGAAGCTTAGGAACAATCGTTTACAATCAGCCCCAGCATTTT. This gives the protein CVRSLGTIVYNQPQHF. The chain recombines TRBV7-5 with TRBJ1-5; TRBD1, as called in the table, went unchecked against the DNA. TRBV7-5 is a listed pseudogene. The CDR3 is made up of 16 amino acids.

The chain combines TRBV27 with TRBJ2-1; TRBD2 might be the D (7 bases). Germline values: CDR1 MNHEY, CDR2 SMNVEV (reference sequence). The CDR3 totals 15 residues. The V and J ends lost 6 bases and 4 bases respectively, with 16 bases between them. The CDR3 region is CASRVTRGAYNEQFF. Here the CDR3 DNA reads TGTGCCAGCAGGGTCACTCGGGGGGCATACAATGAGCAGTTCTTC.

CDR3 in amino acids: CASSQASGRTGEQYF. The DNA for the CDR3 is TGTGCCAGCAGCCAAGCTAGCGGGAGGACGGGCGAGCAGTACTTC. This chain uses TRBV4-2 with TRBJ2-7, with 11 positions matching TRBD2. The trim removed 1 base at V and 6 bases at J, leaving 5 bases unmatched. CDR1 is LGHNA, CDR2 YNFKEQ, per germline. There are 15 residues in the CDR3.

The CDR3 region has the DNA TGTGCCAGCAGCTCAGCCCCCGCGCTGAACACCGGGGAGCTGTTTTTT. Translating gives CASSSAPALNTGELFF. The rearrangement links TRBV7-8 to TRBJ2-2; D is unclear. The germline gives CDR1 SGHVS, CDR2 FQNEAQ. The CDR3 spans 16 residues. The V gene lost 4 bases and the J gene lost 1 base, with 13 bases spanning the gap.

The V and J genes are TRBV5-6 and TRBJ2-3, with unresolved D. Germline CDR1 and CDR2: SGHDT and YYEEEE. CDR3 length equals 14 residues. Trimming pared 4 bases from V and 4 bases from J, leaving 13 bases between. The CDR3, as DNA: TGTGCCAGCAGCCCCCGGGTGGTTGCAGATACGCAGTATTTT. Amino acid sequence: CASSPRVVADTQYF.

The chain links TRBV28 to TRBJ2-7, with 10 nucleotides matching TRBD1. Germline CDR1 is MDHEN and CDR2 is SYDVKM. The CDR3 is 17 residues long. Germline trimming cut 6 bases from V and 4 bases from J; bases unmatched to any gene: 15. The chain's CDR3 is CASSGESGTGVVYEQYF. DNA for the CDR3: TGTGCCAGCAGCGGAGAATCGGGGACAGGGGTGGTTTACGAGCAGTACTTC.

The rearrangement links TRBV5-6 to TRBJ1-2; perhaps TRBD1 as D (6 bases). Germline loops: CDR1 SGHDT, CDR2 YYEEEE. This CDR3 is 15 amino acids long. Trimming stripped 1 base from V and 4 bases from J, with 14 bases between. CDR3 coding DNA: TGTGCCAGCAGCTTGTACAGGGTGAGGATCTATGGCTACACCTTC. As protein: CASSLYRVRIYGYTF.

The V call is TRBV4-1, the J call TRBJ2-1, with 11 bases matching TRBD2. Germline values: CDR1 MGHRA, CDR2 YSYEKL. V was pared by 0 bases and J by 4 bases, with 11 bases of the junction left unmatched. The CDR3 sequence is 19 residues long. CDR3: CASSQEGGLAAVTYNEQFF. The CDR3 coding sequence is TGCGCCAGCAGCCAAGAGGGGGGACTAGCGGCAGTCACATACAATGAGCAGTTCTTC.

This chain connects TRBV27 to TRBJ2-7; TRBD1 might be the D (5 bases). With 6 bases removed from V and 0 bases from J, the gap between germline ends came to 15 bases. Germline V gene data show CDR1 as MNHEY and CDR2 as SMNVEV (reference sequence). The CDR3 spans 15 residues. CDR3: CASRLGRSSSYEQYF. Here the CDR3 DNA reads TGTGCCAGCAGACTGGGGCGGTCGAGCTCCTACGAGCAGTACTTC.

CDR3 protein: CASSLVFGLPETQYF. The CDR3 DNA reads TGCGCCAGCAGCTTGGTATTCGGTCTACCAGAGACCCAGTACTTC. The chain joins TRBV5-1 to TRBJ2-5; D remains unclear. V was pared by 0 bases and J by 4 bases, with 13 bases between. CDR3 length: 15 residues. In germline, CDR1 is SGHRS, CDR2 YFSETQ.

The rearrangement uses TRBV25-1 and TRBJ2-7; 7 bases line up with TRBD2. The CDR3 has 10 amino acids. The V segment lost 8 bases and the J segment 6 bases; nucleotides outside the gene matches: 1. Germline CDR1 MGHDK, CDR2 SYGVNS. The CDR3 reads CASWGGEQYF. The CDR3 region has the DNA TGTGCCAGCTGGGGGGGCGAGCAGTACTTC.

The V and J genes are TRBV28 and TRBJ2-5; 13 bases fit TRBD2. J gave up 2 bases and V 4 bases, and 10 bases lay outside the gene matches. The CDR3 is made up of 18 amino acids. CDR1 and CDR2 (germline): MDHEN, SYDVKM. CDR3 residues: CASSSRTSGRMGQETQYF. The CDR3 coding sequence is TGTGCCAGCAGTTCCCGGACTAGCGGGAGAATGGGGCAAGAGACCCAGTACTTC. The whole variable domain, remainder taken from reference TRBV28 and TRBJ2-5, is DVKVTQSSRYLVKRTGEKVFLECVQDMDHENMFWYRQDPGLGLRLIYFSYDVKMKEKGDIPEGYSVSREKKERFSLILESASTNQTSMYLCASSSRTSGRMGQETQYFGPGTRLLVL.

The V and J genes are TRBV4-2 and TRBJ2-1; 10 positions match TRBD2. After removal of 1 base from V and 4 bases from J, the junction contained 1 base not matched to a gene. The V gene's germline CDR1 is LGHNA and CDR2 YNFKEQ. The CDR3 consists of 15 residues. Here the CDR3 reads CASSQASGGYNEQFF. The DNA for the CDR3 is TGTGCCAGCAGCCAAGCTAGCGGGGGATACAATGAGCAGTTCTTC.

This clone was recorded only once. The rearrangement uses TRBV27 and TRBJ2-5, with unresolved D. The V gene lost 4 bases and the J gene lost 4 bases, with 13 bases spanning the gap. This CDR3 comprises 14 residues. Germline assignment: CDR1 MNHEY and CDR2 SMNVEV (reference sequence). The CDR3 nucleotides are TGTGCCAGCAGTTCCCGCTTCTCCAGAGAGACCCAGTACTTC. Translated: CASSSRFSRETQYF.

The gene calls are TRBV5-1 and TRBJ2-1, with 9 bases fitting TRBD2. The CDR3 contains 14 residues. Germline CDR1 and CDR2: SGHRS and YFSETQ. V lost 4 bases and J lost 6; bases outside the gene matches: 5. Here the CDR3 DNA reads TGCGCCAGCAGCCCGGGACTAGCATCCAATGAGCAGTTCTTC. Encoded protein: CASSPGLASNEQFF. The full variable domain, in which reference TRBV5-1 and TRBJ2-1 provide the parts outside the CDR3, is KAGVTQTPRYLIKTRGQQVTLSCSPISGHRSVSWYQQTPGQGLQFLFEYFSETQRNKGNFPGRFSGRQFSNSRSEMNVSTLELGDSALYLCASSPGLASNEQFFGPGTRLTVL.

The V call is TRBV29-1, the J call TRBJ2-3, with TRBD2 matching 7 bases. CDR1 and CDR2 (germline): SQVTM, ANQGSEA. J was trimmed by 6 bases and V by 6 bases; bases with no gene match: 9. The CDR3 totals 13 residues. The CDR3 is CSVALGGTDTQYF. CDR3 nucleotide sequence: TGCAGCGTCGCTTTGGGGGGGACGGATACGCAGTATTTT.

The chain recombines TRBV5-1 with TRBJ2-7; TRBD2 agrees at 9 bases. Per the germline V gene, CDR1 is SGHRS and CDR2 is YFSETQ. The ends lost 4 bases at V and 7 bases at J; junction bases unmatched: 12. The CDR3 totals 15 residues. The chain's CDR3 is CASSRHIAGDGEQYF. In nucleotides, the CDR3 is TGCGCCAGCAGCCGTCATATAGCGGGAGACGGAGAGCAGTACTTC.

This rearrangement joins TRBV28 to TRBJ2-7, with 8 bases aligning to TRBD1. The CDR3 totals 14 residues. V dropped 5 bases and J dropped 4; count of bases not matched to a gene: 7. Germline CDR1 and CDR2: MDHEN and SYDVKM. The CDR3 nucleotides read TGTGCCAGCAGTGCCTGGACAGGGAAATACGAGCAGTACTTC. Its translation: CASSAWTGKYEQYF. The full variable domain, completed using reference TRBV28 and TRBJ2-7, is DVKVTQSSRYLVKRTGEKVFLECVQDMDHENMFWYRQDPGLGLRLIYFSYDVKMKEKGDIPEGYSVSREKKERFSLILESASTNQTSMYLCASSAWTGKYEQYFGPGTRLTVT.